This T cell receptor beta chain was obtained from a study of blood T cells in healthy people across ages. Germline values: CDR1 SGHAT, CDR2 FQNNGV. Trimming took off 5 bases at V and 3 bases at J, with 19 bases between the two ends. The CDR3 is made up of 16 amino acids. Donors were healthy Caucasian individuals from Russia aged about 6 to 90. The table lists this clonotype with a few counts. With a J-beta primer mix and a sample-barcoded 5' primer, a second PCR ran roughly 6 to 11 cycles. Template switching added a 12-random-nucleotide identifier to every cDNA molecule. TCRdb re-called the 5' RACE reads with MiXCR, one entry per CDR3 protein. The sample lists 1.5 million to 2 million distinct CDR3 sequences, approximately 30% seen once, with 7.7% in the top ten.

This sequence joins TRBV11-2 and TRBJ2-5, with TRBD1 as a possible D gene (6 bases). The sequencing input was blood. This TCR derives from a woman aged 25-40 years in good health. The CDR3 spells CASSPPGRDNEETQYF. CDR3 bases: TGTGCCAGCAGCCCACCCGGCCGGGACAATGAAGAGACCCAGTACTTC.